A single sample is the source of the 21 T cell receptor beta chains below, sequenced in a study of T cells after posttransplantation cyclophosphamide. The table came from immunoSEQ multiplex PCR; TCRdb's copy has only in-frame clones and leaves some out. Altogether 15,000 or so clones are present, around nine tenths being singletons, with the ten largest covering about 3.3%. Control samples came 1 year after myeloablative marrow transplants with methotrexate plus calcineurin inhibitor. The material sequenced was PBMCs, taken after an allogeneic stem cell transplant with a calcineurin inhibitor and methotrexate. Every receptor here comes from a male patient aged 45-59 years who received an allogeneic stem cell transplant from an unrelated donor, was CMV-positive, and had chronic GVHD only. Some T cells here may be from the graft donor.

The chain uses TRBV19 and TRBJ1-4; a possible D gene is TRBD1 (6 bases). V lost 4 bases and J lost 7, with 31 bases in between. Germline values: CDR1 LNHDA, CDR2 SQIVND (reference sequence). This CDR3 spans 20 amino acids. The CDR3 nucleotides are TGTGCCAGTAGTAGACGGACAGAACCCATCCGAGGAAAGATCGGTGAAAAACTGTTTTTT. This sequence encodes CASSRRTEPIRGKIGEKLFF.

The CDR3 protein is CASSPPTSGSAYEQYF. DNA of the CDR3: TGTGCCAGCTCTCCTCCGACTAGCGGGAGTGCCTACGAGCAGTACTTC. This chain joins TRBV18 and TRBJ2-5; the match to TRBD2 covers 12 bases. The J call is doubtful: the DNA matches TRBJ2-7 better. Germline CDR1 reads KGHSH; CDR2 reads LQKENI. The CDR3 sequence is 16 residues long.

The rearrangement joins TRBV27 to TRBJ2-2; D may be TRBD2 (5 bases). CDR1 and CDR2 from the germline V gene are MNHEY and SMNVEV (reference sequence). The CDR3 contains 15 residues. Trimming removed 5 bases at V and 5 bases at J, with 15 bases between. The CDR3 loop is CASSLYRGLTGELFF. The CDR3 DNA follows: TGTGCCAGCAGTCTTTATCGGGGTCTTACCGGGGAGCTGTTTTTT.

This chain links TRBV27 with TRBJ2-3; the D gene is possibly TRBD2 (5 bases). This CDR3 is built from 15 residues. From germline, CDR1 is MNHEY and CDR2 SMNVEV (reference sequence). Between the trimmed V and J ends, which lost 2 bases and 2 bases, there was a span of 11 bases. CDR3 DNA: TGTGCCAGCAGTTTAGGAGGTATCAACACAGATACGCAGTATTTT. This gives the protein CASSLGGINTDTQYF.

By sample share, this clone is medium-sized. The chain recombines TRBV7-2 with TRBJ1-3, with a tentative D call TRBD1 (5 bases). Trimming took 5 bases from V and 3 from J, leaving 20 bases between them. The CDR3 extends over 17 amino acids. Germline V gene data show CDR1 as SGHTA and CDR2 as FQGNSA. As DNA, the CDR3 is TGTGCCAGCAGCCCCCGGATGTTGGGCAGGGTTGGAAACACCATATATTTT. It translates to CASSPRMLGRVGNTIYF. Using reference TRBV7-2 and TRBJ1-3 for the parts outside the CDR3, the full variable domain is GAGVSQSPSNKVTEKGKDVELRCDPISGHTALYWYRQSLGQGLEFLIYFQGNSAPDKSGLPSDRFSAERTGGSVSTLTIQRTQQEDSAVYLCASSPRMLGRVGNTIYFGEGSWLTVV.

The V and J genes are TRBV29-1 and TRBJ2-2, with D possibly being TRBD1 (6 bases). V shed 5 bases and J shed 2 bases, with 12 bases lying between them. Germline CDR1 and CDR2: SQVTM and ANQGSEA. The length of the CDR3 is 14 residues. CDR3 sequence: CSVQGRGNTGELFF. The CDR3 DNA sequence: TGCAGCGTTCAAGGCAGGGGTAACACCGGGGAGCTGTTTTTT.

The genes are TRBV7-9 and TRBJ2-4, with D tentatively TRBD2 (6 bases). V lost 5 bases, J lost 0 bases, and 17 bases lay in between. The germline V gene has CDR1 SEHNR and CDR2 FQNEAQ (reference sequence). The CDR3 covers 17 residues. The CDR3 bases are TGTGCCAGCAGCACAAGCGGGCGATACCTAGCCAAAAACATTCAGTACTTC. As protein: CASSTSGRYLAKNIQYF.

V usage is TRBV2 and J usage is TRBJ1-2; TRBD1 is a possible D gene (5 bases). V lost 4 bases to trimming and J lost 4 bases, with 10 bases between them. CDR1 and CDR2 from the germline V gene are SNHLY and FYNNEI. This CDR3 region has 13 residues. The CDR3 bases are TGTGCCAGCAGTGGGTCAGGGTCCTATGGCTACACCTTC. Protein product: CASSGSGSYGYTF.

The chain combines TRBV11-3 with TRBJ2-5, with a weak D call TRBD2 (6 bases). Germline V gene data show CDR1 as SGHNT and CDR2 as YENEEA. The CDR3 runs 14 residues. V was shortened by 4 bases and J by 2 bases, with 11 bases between the two germline ends. The CDR3 coding sequence is TGTGCCAGCAGCTCATTAGCGGCTCAAGAGACCCAGTACTTC. Translation: CASSSLAAQETQYF.

The J gene is TRBJ1-6, the V gene TRBV6-5; no firm D call. This CDR3 has 13 amino acids. V shed 5 bases and J shed 11 bases, with 13 bases lying between them. CDR1 MNHEY and CDR2 SVGAGI come from the germline V gene. The CDR3, as DNA: TGTGCCAGCAGTCCGCCAACAATGACACCCCTCCACTTT. Its protein product is CASSPPTMTPLHF.

This clone was seen a single time. V gene TRBV27 combines with J gene TRBJ1-2, with 8 bases aligning to TRBD1. Germline trimming cut 6 bases from V and 4 bases from J; bases unmatched to any gene: 4. The CDR3 spans 13 residues. CDR1 is MNHEY, CDR2 SMNVEV, per germline (reference sequence). The CDR3 region is CASSLGQGYGYTF. The CDR3 nucleotides are TGTGCCAGCAGCCTAGGACAGGGCTATGGCTACACCTTC.

The chain is built from TRBV19 and TRBJ2-1, with 8 bases lining up with TRBD1. The CDR3 covers 15 residues. Germline loops: CDR1 LNHDA, CDR2 SQIVND (reference sequence). The V gene end was trimmed by 6 bases and the J gene end by 0 bases; junction bases not matched to a gene: 4. The CDR3 sequence: CASRRQGSSYNEQFF. As DNA, the CDR3 is TGTGCCAGTAGGCGACAGGGGAGCTCCTACAATGAGCAGTTCTTC.

This clone was observed a few times. The chain has TRBV19 and TRBJ2-7; the match to TRBD1 covers 9 bases. Germline CDR1 reads LNHDA; CDR2 reads SQIVND (reference sequence). This CDR3 is built from 14 residues. Trimming removed 6 bases from V and 6 bases from J; junction bases left unmatched: 9. The CDR3 nucleotides read TGTGCCAGTAGAATCCGGGACAGGGCATCCGAGCAGTACTTC. This gives the protein CASRIRDRASEQYF.

This rearrangement joins TRBV5-4 to TRBJ2-3; D is undetermined. The V end was cut by 3 bases, the J end by 6 bases, with 8 bases between. CDR3 length equals 12 residues. Germline CDR1 is SGHNT and CDR2 is YYREEE (reference sequence). Here the CDR3 DNA reads TGTGCCAGCAGCTCCAACTTTGATACGCAGTATTTT. Protein: CASSSNFDTQYF.

CDR3 bases: TGTGCCAGCAGCCGGACAGGGGTTCGCAATCAGCCCCAGCATTTT. Its translation: CASSRTGVRNQPQHF. V usage is TRBV28 and J usage is TRBJ1-5; 9 bases line up with TRBD1. This CDR3 is built from 15 residues. CDR1 is MDHEN, CDR2 SYDVKM, per germline. Trimming at V came to 6 bases and at J to 2 bases, leaving 5 bases not matched to a gene.

V usage is TRBV19 and J usage is TRBJ1-2; D not resolved. Trimming cost V 2 bases and J 6 bases, with 16 bases left between them. The germline V gene encodes CDR1 LNHDA and CDR2 SQIVND (reference sequence). The CDR3 is 15 amino acids. The CDR3: CASSIYQGGADGYTF. The DNA for the CDR3 is TGTGCCAGTAGTATATATCAAGGAGGTGCGGATGGCTACACCTTC.

Only a few counts were recorded for this clone. The genes are TRBV18 and TRBJ1-2; the D gene is possibly TRBD1 (5 bases). Germline values: CDR1 KGHSH, CDR2 LQKENI. V was pared by 5 bases and J by 3 bases, with 13 bases between. CDR3 length equals 14 residues. The CDR3 reads CASSGLQADYGYTF. As DNA, the CDR3 is TGTGCCAGCTCAGGGTTACAGGCCGACTATGGCTACACCTTC.

This sequence joins TRBV28 and TRBJ1-2, with TRBD1 identical over 9 bases. This CDR3 is 14 amino acids long. Trimming at V came to 3 bases and at J to 4 bases, leaving 3 bases not matched to a gene. Germline V gene lookup returns CDR1 MDHEN and CDR2 SYDVKM. DNA for the CDR3: TGTGCCAGCAGTTTCGGGACAGGGAGCTATGGCTACACCTTC. This codes for CASSFGTGSYGYTF.

The J gene is TRBJ1-2, the V gene TRBV25-1; D is possibly TRBD1 (5 bases). The CDR3 length is 12 residues. Between the trimmed V and J ends, which lost 3 bases and 8 bases, there was a span of 10 bases. From germline, CDR1 is MGHDK and CDR2 SYGVNS. The CDR3 reads CASSEAGRGYTF. In DNA, the CDR3 is TGTGCCAGCAGTGAGGCAGGGCGGGGCTACACCTTC.

This chain links TRBV2 with TRBJ1-5; D is undetermined. The CDR3 covers 14 residues. Per germline, CDR1 SNHLY and CDR2 FYNNEI. V lost 4 bases, J lost 2 bases, and 9 bases lay in between. The CDR3 spells CASSGGLGNQPQHF. The CDR3 nucleotides read TGTGCCAGCAGTGGAGGGCTAGGCAATCAGCCCCAGCATTTT. The full variable domain, with the rest looked up from reference TRBV2 and TRBJ1-5, is EPEVTQTPSHQVTQMGQEVILRCVPISNHLYFYWYRQILGQKVEFLVSFYNNEISEKSEIFDDQFSVERPDGSNFTLKIRSTKLEDSAMYFCASSGGLGNQPQHFGDGTRLSIL.

The chain employs TRBV29-1 and TRBJ2-1, with 7 bases matching TRBD2. CDR3 length equals 14 residues. After removal of 3 bases from V and 0 bases from J, the junction contained 2 bases not matched to a gene. Germline assignment: CDR1 SQVTM and CDR2 ANQGSEA. The CDR3: CSVDGEGSYNEQFF. In DNA, the CDR3 is TGCAGCGTTGATGGGGAGGGCTCCTACAATGAGCAGTTCTTC.